This T cell receptor (beta chain) comes out of a study of blood T cell repertoires in COVID-19. This clone has only one observation. From germline, CDR1 is SGHRS and CDR2 YFSETQ. The CDR3 has 12 residues. V was pared by 4 bases and J by 7 bases, with 1 base of the junction left unmatched. Authors' data handling: The authors estimated nucleated cell counts from reference gene primer amplification. Measured with immunoSEQ multiplex PCR; TCRdb has only the in-frame clones, and not every one. That table furnishes V, J and clone size, whereas the DNA furnished D and trimming. This table has a few hundred thousand clones, approximately 86% appearing once.

The specimen was PBMCs or T cells enriched from blood (not recorded which). This chain uses TRBV5-1 with TRBJ2-1; 8 bases map to TRBD2. The sequence derives from a middle-aged woman with acute COVID-19. The CDR3 loop reads CASSPSGNEQFF. The CDR3 DNA is TGCGCCAGCAGCCCTAGCGGGAATGAGCAGTTCTTC.